This T cell receptor (beta chain) was identified in a study of CD8 T cells in ankylosing spondylitis. Points from the study as a whole: The study identified a TCR beta motif of under ten highly homologous variants that appeared characteristic of ankylosing spondylitis blood.

This clonotype appeared many times. Antigen: not known. Quantitative 5'-RACE with molecular barcodes produced the TCR beta libraries. One entry per CDR3 protein results from TCRdb running MiXCR on the 5' RACE reads. The sample yields roughly 150,000 distinct CDR3 sequences, 30% to 40% seen once. The V gene end was trimmed by 1 base and the J gene end by 3 bases; junction bases not matched to a gene: 4. The V gene's germline CDR1 is SGHRS and CDR2 YFSETQ. The CDR3 consists of 16 residues. The receptor comes from a male donor with ankylosing spondylitis. Sequencing was performed on synovial fluid, either unsorted or a sorted T cell fraction (not recorded which). The chain joins TRBV5-1 to TRBJ2-3; 11 bases are a match to TRBD2. The CDR3: CASSLLAGGVTDTQYF. The CDR3, as DNA: TGCGCCAGCAGCTTGCTAGCGGGGGGTGTGACAGATACGCAGTATTTT.